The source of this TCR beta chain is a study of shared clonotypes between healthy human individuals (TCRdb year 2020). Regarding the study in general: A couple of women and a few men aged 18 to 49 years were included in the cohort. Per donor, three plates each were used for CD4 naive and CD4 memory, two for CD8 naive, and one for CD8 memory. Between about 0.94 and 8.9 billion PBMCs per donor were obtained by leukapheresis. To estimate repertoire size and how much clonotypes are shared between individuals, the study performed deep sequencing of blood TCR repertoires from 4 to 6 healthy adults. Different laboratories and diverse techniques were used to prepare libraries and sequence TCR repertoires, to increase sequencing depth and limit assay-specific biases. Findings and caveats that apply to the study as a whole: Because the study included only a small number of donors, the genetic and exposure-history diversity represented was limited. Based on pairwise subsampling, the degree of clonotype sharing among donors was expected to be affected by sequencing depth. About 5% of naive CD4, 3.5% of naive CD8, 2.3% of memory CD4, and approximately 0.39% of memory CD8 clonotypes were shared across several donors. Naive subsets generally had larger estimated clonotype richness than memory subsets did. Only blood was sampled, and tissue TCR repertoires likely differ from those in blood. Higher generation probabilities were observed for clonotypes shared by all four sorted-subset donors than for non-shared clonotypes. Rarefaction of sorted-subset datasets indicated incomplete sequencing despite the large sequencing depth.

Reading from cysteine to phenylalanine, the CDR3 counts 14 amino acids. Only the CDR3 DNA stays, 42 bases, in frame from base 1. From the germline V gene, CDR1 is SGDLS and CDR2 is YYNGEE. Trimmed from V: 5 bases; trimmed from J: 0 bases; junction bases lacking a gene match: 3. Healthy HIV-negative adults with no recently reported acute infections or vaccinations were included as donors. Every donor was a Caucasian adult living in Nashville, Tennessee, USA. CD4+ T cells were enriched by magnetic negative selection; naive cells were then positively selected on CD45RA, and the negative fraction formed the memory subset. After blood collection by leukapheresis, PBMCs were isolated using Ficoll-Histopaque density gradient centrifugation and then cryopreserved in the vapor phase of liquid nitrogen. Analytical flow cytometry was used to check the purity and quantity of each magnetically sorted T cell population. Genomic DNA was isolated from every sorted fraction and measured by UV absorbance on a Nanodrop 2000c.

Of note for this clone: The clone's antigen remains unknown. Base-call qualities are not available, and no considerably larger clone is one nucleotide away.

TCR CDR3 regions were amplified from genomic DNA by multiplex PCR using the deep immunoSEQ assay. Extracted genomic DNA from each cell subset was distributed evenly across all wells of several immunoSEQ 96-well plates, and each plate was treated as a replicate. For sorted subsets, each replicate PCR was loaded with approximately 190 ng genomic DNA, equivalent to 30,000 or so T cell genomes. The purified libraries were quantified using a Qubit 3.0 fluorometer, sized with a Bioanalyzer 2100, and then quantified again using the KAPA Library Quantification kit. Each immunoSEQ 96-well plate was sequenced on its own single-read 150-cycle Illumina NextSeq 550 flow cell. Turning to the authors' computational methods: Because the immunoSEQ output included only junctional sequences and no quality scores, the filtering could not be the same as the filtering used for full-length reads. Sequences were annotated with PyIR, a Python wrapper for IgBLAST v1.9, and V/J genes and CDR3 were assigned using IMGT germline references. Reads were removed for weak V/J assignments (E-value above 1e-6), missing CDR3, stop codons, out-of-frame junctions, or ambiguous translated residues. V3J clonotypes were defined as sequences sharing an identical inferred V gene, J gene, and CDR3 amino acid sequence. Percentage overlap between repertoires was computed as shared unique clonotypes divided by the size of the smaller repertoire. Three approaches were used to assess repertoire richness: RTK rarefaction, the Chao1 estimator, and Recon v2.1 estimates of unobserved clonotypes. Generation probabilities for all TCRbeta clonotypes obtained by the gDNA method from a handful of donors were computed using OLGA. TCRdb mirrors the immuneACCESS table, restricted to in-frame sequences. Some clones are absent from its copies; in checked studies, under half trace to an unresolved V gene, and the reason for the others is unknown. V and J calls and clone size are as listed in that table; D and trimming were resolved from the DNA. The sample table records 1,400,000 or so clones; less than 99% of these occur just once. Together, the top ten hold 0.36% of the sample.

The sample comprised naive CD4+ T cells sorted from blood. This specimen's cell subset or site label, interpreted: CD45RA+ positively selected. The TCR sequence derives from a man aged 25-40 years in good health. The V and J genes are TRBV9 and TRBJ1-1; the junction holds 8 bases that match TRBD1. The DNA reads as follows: TGTGCCAGCAGGAAACAGGGGGTGAACACTGAAGCTTTCTTT. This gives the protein CASRKQGVNTEAFF. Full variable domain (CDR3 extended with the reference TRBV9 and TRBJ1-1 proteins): DSGVTQTPKHLITATGQRVTLRCSPRSGDLSVYWYQQSLDQGLQFLIQYYNGEERAKGNILERFSAQQFPDLHSELNLSSLELGDSALYFCASRKQGVNTEAFFGQGTRLTVV.